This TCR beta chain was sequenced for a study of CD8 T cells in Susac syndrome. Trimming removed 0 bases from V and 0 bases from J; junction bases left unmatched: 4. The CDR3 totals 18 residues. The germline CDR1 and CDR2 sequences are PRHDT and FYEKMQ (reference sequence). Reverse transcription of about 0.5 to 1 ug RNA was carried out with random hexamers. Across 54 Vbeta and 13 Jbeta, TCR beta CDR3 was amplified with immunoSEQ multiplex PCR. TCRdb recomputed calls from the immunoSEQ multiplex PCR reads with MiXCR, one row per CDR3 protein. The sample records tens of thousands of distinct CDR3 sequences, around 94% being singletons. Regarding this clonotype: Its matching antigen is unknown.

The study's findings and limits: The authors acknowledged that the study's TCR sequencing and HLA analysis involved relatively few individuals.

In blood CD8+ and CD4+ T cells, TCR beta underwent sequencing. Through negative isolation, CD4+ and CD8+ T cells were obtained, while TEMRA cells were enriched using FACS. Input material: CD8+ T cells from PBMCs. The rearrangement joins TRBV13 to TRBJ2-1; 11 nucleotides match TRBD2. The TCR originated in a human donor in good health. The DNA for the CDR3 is TGTGCCAGCAGCTTAGGACTAGCGGGGGCAAGCTCCTACAATGAGCAGTTCTTC. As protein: CASSLGLAGASSYNEQFF.